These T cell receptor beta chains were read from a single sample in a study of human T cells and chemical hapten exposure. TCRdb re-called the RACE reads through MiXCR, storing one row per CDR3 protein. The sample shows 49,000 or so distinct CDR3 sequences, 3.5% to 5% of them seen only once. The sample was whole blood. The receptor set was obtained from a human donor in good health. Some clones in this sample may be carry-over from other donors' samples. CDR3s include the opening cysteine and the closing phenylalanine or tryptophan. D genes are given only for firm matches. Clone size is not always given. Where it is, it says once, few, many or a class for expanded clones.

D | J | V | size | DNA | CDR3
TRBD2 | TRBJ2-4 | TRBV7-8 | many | TGTGCCAGCAGCCCCCCCCCGGGACTAGCGGGATCAGGGTACATTCAGTACTTC | CASSPPPGLAGSGYIQYF
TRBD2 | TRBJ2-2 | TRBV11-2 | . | TGTGCCAGCAGCTTAGGCGGGCTAGCGGGAGGGCCAATTGCCGGGGAGCTGTTTTTT | CASSLGGLAGGPIAGELFF
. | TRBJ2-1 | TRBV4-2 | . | TGTGCCAGCAGCCAAGATATTTTAAGCGGGCCTTCCTACAATGAGCAGTTCTTC | CASSQDILSGPSYNEQFF
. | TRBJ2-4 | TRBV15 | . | TGTGCCACCAGCTTTCTCAGGGGAGGACTAGTTCCCGGTGGAGACATTCAGTACTTC | CATSFLRGGLVPGGDIQYF
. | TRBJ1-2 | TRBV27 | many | TGTGCCAGCAGTTTAAGTCCATTTGGGGGGGAGACTAACTATGGCTACACCTTC | CASSLSPFGGETNYGYTF
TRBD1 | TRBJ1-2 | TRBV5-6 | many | TGTGCCAGCAGCTTTCGGACAGGGGTTGGAAGGGGCTACACCTTC | CASSFRTGVGRGYTF
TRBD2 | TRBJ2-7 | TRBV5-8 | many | TGTGCCAGCAGCACATCCGGGACTAGCGTCTACGAGCAGTACTTC | CASSTSGTSVYEQYF
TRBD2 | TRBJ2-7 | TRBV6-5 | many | TGTGCCAGCAGTTACTCACTAGCGGGAAGGTACGAGCAGTACTTC | CASSYSLAGRYEQYF
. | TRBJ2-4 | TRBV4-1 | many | TGCGCCAGCAGCCTCCGACCCCGGGCCATTCAGTACTTC | CASSLRPRAIQYF
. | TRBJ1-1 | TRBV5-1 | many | TGCGCCAGCAGCTCTCACATATCAGTGAACACTGAAGCTTTCTTT | CASSSHISVNTEAFF
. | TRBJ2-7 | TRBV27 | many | TGTGCCAGCAGTTTAGCCCCAGCCGGCGAGCAGTACTTC | CASSLAPAGEQYF
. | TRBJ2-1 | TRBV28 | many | TGTGCCAGCAGTACTCAACGTCCAGGGCGCAATGAGCAGTTCTTC | CASSTQRPGRNEQFF
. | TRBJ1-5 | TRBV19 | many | TGTGCCAGTAGTATACAGCCTACCAGGTACCAGCCCCAGCATTTT | CASSIQPTRYQPQHF
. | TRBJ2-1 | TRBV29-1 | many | TGCAGCGTTGGGGGCCGGGCTAGCGCTTACAATGAGCAGTTCTTC | CSVGGRASAYNEQFF
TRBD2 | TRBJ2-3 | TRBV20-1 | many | TGCAGTGCTAGACGGGGACTAGGTACAGATACGCAGTATTTT | CSARRGLGTDTQYF
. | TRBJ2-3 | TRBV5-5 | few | TGTGCCAGCAGCTGGAAGGATACGCAGTATTTT | CASSWKDTQYF
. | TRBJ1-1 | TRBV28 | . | TGTGCCAGCAGTTTATTTCGGCAGGGCGGGGGAGGAGCTTTCTTT | CASSLFRQGGGGAFF
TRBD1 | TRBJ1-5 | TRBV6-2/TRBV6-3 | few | TGTGCCAGCAGTTACTCAGACAGGGAGGATCAGCCCCAGCATTTT | CASSYSDREDQPQHF
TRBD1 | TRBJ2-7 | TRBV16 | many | TGTGCCAGCAGCCAATCGACGACAGGGGAATCCTACGAGCAGTACTTC | CASSQSTTGESYEQYF
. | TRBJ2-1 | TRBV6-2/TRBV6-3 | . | TGTGCCAGCAGCCGACTAGGGACGATGGGGGAGCAGTTCTTC | CASSRLGTMGEQFF
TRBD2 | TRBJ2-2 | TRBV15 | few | TGTGCCACCAGCAGTGATACCGGACTAGCGGTAGTAAACACCGGGGAGCTGTTTTTT | CATSSDTGLAVVNTGELFF
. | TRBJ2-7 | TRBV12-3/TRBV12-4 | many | TGTGCCAGCAGCTACGCCATGGGAAGCTCCTACGAGCAGTACTTC | CASSYAMGSSYEQYF
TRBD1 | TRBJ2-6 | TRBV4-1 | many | TGCGCCAGCAGCCAAGTCAGGACAGGGGGTTACAACTCTGGGGCCAACGTCCTGACTTTC | CASSQVRTGGYNSGANVLTF
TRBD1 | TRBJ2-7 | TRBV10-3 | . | TGTGCCATCAGCCCTCAGGACAGGCTCACCTACGAGCAGTACTTC | CAISPQDRLTYEQYF
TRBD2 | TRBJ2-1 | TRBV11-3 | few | TGTGCCAGCAGCGCGGGAGGATCCTACAATGAGCAGTTCTTC | CASSAGGSYNEQFF
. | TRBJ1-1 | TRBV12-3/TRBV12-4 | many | TGTGCCAGCACCCCGGCGCAGGCCACTGAAGCTTTCTTT | CASTPAQATEAFF
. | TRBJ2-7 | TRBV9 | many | TGTGCCAGCAGCGTAGAACCCGAATCCTACGAGCAGTACTTC | CASSVEPESYEQYF
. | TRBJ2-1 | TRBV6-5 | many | TGTGCCAGCAGTACCCACGAGAGAGCCTACAATGAGCAGTTCTTC | CASSTHERAYNEQFF
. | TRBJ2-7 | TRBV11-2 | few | TGTGCCAGCAGTTTAGGAGTAGTAGCCTTCTACGAGCAGTACTTC | CASSLGVVAFYEQYF
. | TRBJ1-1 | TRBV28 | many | TGTGCCAGCAGTTTATCAGGGTTCGGAGGAGAAGCTTTCTTT | CASSLSGFGGEAFF
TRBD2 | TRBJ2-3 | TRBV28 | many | TGTGCCGCTATGGGACTAGCGGGACCAGATACGCAGTATTTT | CAAMGLAGPDTQYF
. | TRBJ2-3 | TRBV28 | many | TGTGCCAGCACTAGCGTCACAGATACGCAGTATTTT | CASTSVTDTQYF
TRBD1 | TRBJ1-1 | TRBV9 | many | TGTGCCAGCAGCTTAGGCGGGACAGGTCTGACTGAAGCTTTCTTT | CASSLGGTGLTEAFF
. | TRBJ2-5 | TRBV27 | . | TGTGCCAGCAGCCACAAATGGTCGGAGAGGTACCAAGAGACCCAGTACTTC | CASSHKWSERYQETQYF
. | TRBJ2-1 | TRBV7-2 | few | TGTGCCAGCAGCTTAGTTGGGGCAAGCTCCTACAATGAGCAGTTCTTC | CASSLVGASSYNEQFF
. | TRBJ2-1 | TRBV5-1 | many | TGCGCCAGCAGCTTGGCCGGAGGGTATGGCAATGAGCAGTTCTTC | CASSLAGGYGNEQFF
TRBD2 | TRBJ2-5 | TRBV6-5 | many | TGTGCCAGCAGTTACCCCGGGACTAGTGGCGGCCAAGAGACCCAGTACTTC | CASSYPGTSGGQETQYF
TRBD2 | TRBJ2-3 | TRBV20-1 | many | TGCAGTGCTAGAGATCCCGGCGGGAGTCCAACAGATACGCAGTATTTT | CSARDPGGSPTDTQYF
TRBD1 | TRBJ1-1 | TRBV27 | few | TGTGCCAGCAGTTTATCGAGCGGCAGGGGGGTAGTTTGGGACACTGAAGCTTTCTTT | CASSLSSGRGVVWDTEAFF
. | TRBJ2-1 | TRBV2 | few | TGTGCCAGCAGTAAGGAGGCCCGGGGTGAGCAGTTCTTC | CASSKEARGEQFF
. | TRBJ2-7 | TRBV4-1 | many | TGCGCCAGCAGCCAAGGGAACGAGCAGTACTTC | CASSQGNEQYF